A single TCR beta chain is shown here with its context. The antigen it binds to is not known. No per-base quality is available; no much larger clone lies one base away. The time point label, as the study defines it: week 11, during vaccination. Each vaccine dose was 300 ug of a 20-mer mutant IDH1 peptide in Montanide, given subcutaneously with topical imiquimod. All donors had newly diagnosed IDH1-mutant astrocytomas of WHO grade 3 or 4 that showed loss of nuclear ATRX. The samples were drawn from NOA16, a multicentre, single-arm, open-label phase I trial in Germany that tested a mutant IDH1 peptide vaccine in humans for the first time. Genomic DNA for TCRB sequencing was extracted from EDTA blood using the DNeasy Blood and Tissue Kit. Libraries came from the immunoSEQ multiplex PCR assay. Rearranged TCR beta chain sequences were amplified using the hsTCRB Kit according to the manufacturer's protocol. Sequencing of TCRB libraries was carried out on an Illumina MiSeq. The original methods were these. Demultiplexing, trimming and gene mapping were performed with the kit vendor's proprietary platform. Imported from immuneACCESS, the table was reduced by TCRdb to in-frame sequences with V and J called. These copies leave out some clones; in studies compared against another copy, an unresolved V gene accounts for under half, and the cause of the remainder is not known. That table furnishes V, J and clone size, whereas the DNA furnished D and trimming. This sample lists about 23,000 clones; around 80% were detected once. Of the sample, 8% falls within the top ten clones.

This record belongs to a study of a mutant IDH1 vaccine in newly diagnosed glioma (dated by TCRdb to about 2021). A note on the overall study: Patients received eight vaccinations in weeks 1, 3, 5, 7, 11, 15, 19 and 23, corresponding to visits V03 through V10. Vaccination started 4-6 weeks after radiotherapy alone, or was given together with temozolomide cycles in the groups whose treatment included chemotherapy. Of the 25 to 35 treated patients, about 62% were male and roughly 38% were female, and a mean age of 40.4 years was recorded. Prior to enrollment, patients had been given standard therapy consisting of radiotherapy alone, temozolomide alone, or radiochemotherapy with temozolomide, with the combination given to most patients. Peripheral blood samples were drawn at six visits, namely V03 (baseline), V05, V07, V10, V12 and V13. Longitudinal TCRB deep sequencing was performed for 20 to 30 treated patients wherever samples were available for exploratory analyses. Paper-wide results and their limitations: The authors stated that sample limitations prevented analyses of patient blood samples from being reproduced. Immune responses induced by the vaccine were seen in approximately 93% of patients across multiple MHC alleles. Pseudoprogression seemed to be unrelated to changes in the top peripheral T cell clonotypes found by TCRB sequencing. Selection of PBMC samples for TCRB deep sequencing was based on availability.

The CDR3 has 13 amino acids, counting the end cysteine and phenylalanine. Only the CDR3 DNA stays, 39 bases, in frame from base 1. Cut back by 5 bases and 4 bases, the V and J ends lie 9 bases apart. CDR1 and CDR2 were assigned from the germline V gene as SGHNT and YENEEA. The material sequenced was PBMCs, taken from a glioma patient whose treatment included an IDH1 peptide vaccine. The receptor's source is a man between 35 and 55 years old with glioma. This chain joins TRBV11-3 to TRBJ1-3; no D segment can be confidently identified. The sequenced DNA: TGTGCCAGCAGCGATAACCCCGGAAACACCATATATTTT. Its amino acids are CASSDNPGNTIYF.